This T cell receptor beta chain was sequenced during a study of cytotoxic CD8 clonotypes in ibrutinib-treated CLL. V was pared by 5 bases and J by 9 bases, with 14 bases between. Germline-derived CDR1 and CDR2 are SQVTM and ANQGSEA. This CDR3 is 12 amino acids long. Clones were read by immunoSEQ multiplex PCR, and TCRdb kept only the in-frame ones, dropping some. The table has some 200,000 clones, roughly three quarters seen once. The chain links TRBV29-1 to TRBJ2-1; D possibly corresponds to TRBD1 (5 bases). This receptor was identified in a human donor with chronic lymphocytic leukemia. Specimen: PBMCs, collected after 12 months of ibrutinib treatment. The CDR3 loop reads CSVTTGRSEQFF. In DNA, the CDR3 is TGCAGCGTTACCACAGGTAGGAGTGAGCAGTTCTTC.